Below are 2 T cell receptor beta chains sequenced from a single sample in a study of OX40 agonist ivuxolimab in advanced cancers. Some clones are missing from TCRdb's copy, which holds only in-frame ones; the method was immunoSEQ multiplex PCR. The data contain 40,000 to 50,000 clones, more than 70% of them singletons. The sample in question was CD4+ or CD8+ T cells sorted from blood, obtained in a trial of the OX40 agonist ivuxolimab. These receptors were taken from an adult with an advanced solid tumor such as melanoma, head and neck, liver or kidney cancer.

V gene TRBV6-1 combines with J gene TRBJ1-2; D remains ambiguous. The germline V gene has CDR1 MNHNS and CDR2 SASEGT. V lost 5 bases to trimming and J lost 8 bases, with 21 bases between them. This CDR3 is built from 15 residues. CDR3 region: CASSSPSPGVAGYTF. The CDR3, as DNA: TGTGCCAGCAGTTCCCCCTCCCCCGGGGTTGCCGGCTACACCTTC.

As DNA, the CDR3 is TGTGCCAGCAGCTTACGACGTGCGAACACCGGGGAGCTGTTTTTT. It encodes CASSLRRANTGELFF. The V gene is TRBV7-3, the J gene TRBJ2-2; D gene uncertain. Deletions cut 2 bases from V and 0 bases from J, with 7 bases between. The CDR3 covers 15 residues. Germline CDR1 SGHTA, CDR2 FQGTGA.